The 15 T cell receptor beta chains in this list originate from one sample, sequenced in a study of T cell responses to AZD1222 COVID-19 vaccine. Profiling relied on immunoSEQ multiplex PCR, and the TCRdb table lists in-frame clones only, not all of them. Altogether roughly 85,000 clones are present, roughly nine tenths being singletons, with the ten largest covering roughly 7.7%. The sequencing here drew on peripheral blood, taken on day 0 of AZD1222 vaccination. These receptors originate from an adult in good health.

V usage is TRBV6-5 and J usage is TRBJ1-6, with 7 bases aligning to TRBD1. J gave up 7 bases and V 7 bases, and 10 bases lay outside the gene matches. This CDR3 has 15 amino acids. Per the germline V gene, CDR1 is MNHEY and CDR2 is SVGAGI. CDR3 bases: TGTGCCAGCAAACCATCCGGGACAGCCAATTCACCCCTCCACTTT. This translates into CASKPSGTANSPLHF.

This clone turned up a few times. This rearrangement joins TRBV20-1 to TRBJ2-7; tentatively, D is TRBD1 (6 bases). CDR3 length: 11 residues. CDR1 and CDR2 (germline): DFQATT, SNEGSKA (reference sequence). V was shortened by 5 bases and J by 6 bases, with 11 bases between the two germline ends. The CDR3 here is CSAPQGLEQYF. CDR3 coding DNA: TGCAGTGCTCCACAGGGCCTCGAGCAGTACTTC.

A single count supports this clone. The CDR3, as DNA: TGCGCCAGCAGTGAGAATTGGGGTATCGCTGAAGCTTTCTTT. Translating gives CASSENWGIAEAFF. This sequence joins TRBV10-1 and TRBJ1-1; D is ambiguous. Germline-derived CDR1 and CDR2 are WNHNN and SYGVQD (reference sequence). V dropped 2 bases and J dropped 6 bases, with 13 bases sitting between them. The CDR3 runs to 14 residues.

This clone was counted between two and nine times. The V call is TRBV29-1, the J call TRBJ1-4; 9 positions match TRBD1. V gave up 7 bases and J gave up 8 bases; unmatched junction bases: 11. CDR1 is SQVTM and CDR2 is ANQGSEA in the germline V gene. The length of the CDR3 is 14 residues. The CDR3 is CSANAGTGTEKLFF. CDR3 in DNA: TGCAGCGCCAACGCCGGGACAGGGACGGAAAAACTGTTTTTT.

CDR3: CASRPDRGSVNEQFF. The CDR3 region has the DNA TGTGCCAGCAGACCCGACAGGGGTTCGGTTAATGAGCAGTTCTTC. The rearrangement uses TRBV28 and TRBJ2-1; 8 bases line up with TRBD1. Germline loops: CDR1 MDHEN, CDR2 SYDVKM. V was clipped by 6 bases and J by 7 bases; unmatched bases: 11. The CDR3 runs to 15 residues. The whole variable domain, filled in from reference TRBV28 and TRBJ2-1, reads DVKVTQSSRYLVKRTGEKVFLECVQDMDHENMFWYRQDPGLGLRLIYFSYDVKMKEKGDIPEGYSVSREKKERFSLILESASTNQTSMYLCASRPDRGSVNEQFFGPGTRLTVL.

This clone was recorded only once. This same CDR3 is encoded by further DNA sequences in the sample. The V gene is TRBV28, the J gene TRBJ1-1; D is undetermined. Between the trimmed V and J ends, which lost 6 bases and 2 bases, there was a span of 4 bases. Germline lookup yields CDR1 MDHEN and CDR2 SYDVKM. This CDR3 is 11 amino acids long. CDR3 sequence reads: CASRTNTEAFF. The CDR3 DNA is TGTGCCAGCAGAACTAACACTGAAGCTTTCTTT.

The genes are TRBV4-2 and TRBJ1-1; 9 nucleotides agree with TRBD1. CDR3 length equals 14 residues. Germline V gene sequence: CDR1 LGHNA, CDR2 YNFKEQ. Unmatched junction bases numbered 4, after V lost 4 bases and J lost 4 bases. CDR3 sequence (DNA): TGTGCCAGCAGCCGACAGGGGGAGAGCACTGAAGCTTTCTTT. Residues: CASSRQGESTEAFF.

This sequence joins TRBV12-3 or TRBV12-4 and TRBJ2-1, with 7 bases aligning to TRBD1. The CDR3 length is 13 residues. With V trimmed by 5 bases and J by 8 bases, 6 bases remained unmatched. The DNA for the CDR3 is TGTGCCAGCAGTCCGCAAGGGGGCTATGAGCAGTTCTTC. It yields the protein CASSPQGGYEQFF.

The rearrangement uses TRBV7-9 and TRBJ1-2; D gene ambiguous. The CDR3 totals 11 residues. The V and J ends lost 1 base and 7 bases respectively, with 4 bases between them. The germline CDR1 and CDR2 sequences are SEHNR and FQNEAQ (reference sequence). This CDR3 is CASSLGSGYTF. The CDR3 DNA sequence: TGTGCCAGCAGCTTAGGGAGTGGCTACACCTTC.

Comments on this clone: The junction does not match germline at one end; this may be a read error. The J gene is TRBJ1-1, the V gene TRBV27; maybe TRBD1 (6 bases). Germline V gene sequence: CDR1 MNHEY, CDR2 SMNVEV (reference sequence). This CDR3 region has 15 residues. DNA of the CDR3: TGTGCCAGCATAGGTAACGGGGGGCTGAAGACTGAAGCTTTCTTT. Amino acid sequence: CASIGNGGLKTEAFF.

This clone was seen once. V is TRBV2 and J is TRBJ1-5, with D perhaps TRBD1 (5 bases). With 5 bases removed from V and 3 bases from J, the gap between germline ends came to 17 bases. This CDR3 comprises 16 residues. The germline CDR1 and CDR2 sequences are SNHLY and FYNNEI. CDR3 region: CASSKLGTVPNQPQHF. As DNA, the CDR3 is TGTGCCAGCAGTAAACTTGGGACGGTCCCCAATCAGCCCCAGCATTTT.

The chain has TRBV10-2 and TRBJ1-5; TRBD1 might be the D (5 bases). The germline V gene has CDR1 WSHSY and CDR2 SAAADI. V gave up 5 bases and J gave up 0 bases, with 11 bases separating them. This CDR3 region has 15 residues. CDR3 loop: CASSTQDISNQPQHF. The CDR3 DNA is TGCGCCAGCAGTACACAGGATATTAGCAATCAGCCCCAGCATTTT.

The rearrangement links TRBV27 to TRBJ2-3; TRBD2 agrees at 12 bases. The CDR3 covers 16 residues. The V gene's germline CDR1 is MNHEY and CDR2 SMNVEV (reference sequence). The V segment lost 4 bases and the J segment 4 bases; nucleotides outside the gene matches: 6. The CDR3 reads CASSSLAGGRPDTQYF. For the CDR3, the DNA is TGTGCCAGCAGTTCCCTAGCGGGAGGGCGCCCAGATACGCAGTATTTT.

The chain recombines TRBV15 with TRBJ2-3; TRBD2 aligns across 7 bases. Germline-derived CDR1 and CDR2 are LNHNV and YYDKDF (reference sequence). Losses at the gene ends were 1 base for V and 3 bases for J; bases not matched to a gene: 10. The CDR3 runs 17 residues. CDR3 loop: CATSRVTLREGTDTQYF. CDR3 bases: TGTGCCACCAGCAGAGTTACCCTTAGGGAGGGGACAGATACGCAGTATTTT.

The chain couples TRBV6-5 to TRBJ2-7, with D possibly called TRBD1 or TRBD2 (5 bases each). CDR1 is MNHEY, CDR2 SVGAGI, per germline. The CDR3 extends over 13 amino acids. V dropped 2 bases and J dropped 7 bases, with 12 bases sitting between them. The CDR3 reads CASSYRGGIEQYF. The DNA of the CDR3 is TGTGCCAGCAGTTACCGGGGCGGCATAGAGCAGTACTTC.